A selection of T cell receptor beta chains follows, all from one sample in a study of CD8+CD57+ T cells in acquired aplastic anemia. TCRdb used MiXCR to reprocess the reads, holding one entry per CDR3 protein. The sample includes under 200,000 distinct CDR3 sequences, around 48% of them seen just once. Sequencing input: sorted CD4+, CD8+, or CD8+CD57+ T cells (not recorded which) from PBMCs. The receptors derive from a human donor with aplastic anemia. Each CDR3 is given with its conserved first and last residue. Each record gives: clone size, J gene, V gene, D gene, CDR3 DNA, CDR3 protein. The D gene is left open where the match is weak. The listing skips clone size in some rows; elsewhere it reads once, few, many or a size class.

clone_size: many; j_call: TRBJ2-6; v_call: TRBV24-1; d_call: .; cdr3_nt: TGTGCCACCAGTGATTTCAAGCGCGGGGCCAACGTCCTGACTTTC; cdr3_aa: CATSDFKRGANVLTF
clone_size: few; j_call: TRBJ2-7; v_call: TRBV9; d_call: TRBD1; cdr3_nt: TGTGCCAGCAGCGAAGGACAGGGGGCGAGGTACGAGCAGTACTTC; cdr3_aa: CASSEGQGARYEQYF
clone_size: many; j_call: TRBJ2-4; v_call: TRBV11-2; d_call: .; cdr3_nt: TGTGCCAGCAGCTCTTGGGCCCCTGCAAGCATTCAGTACTTC; cdr3_aa: CASSSWAPASIQYF
clone_size: once; j_call: TRBJ1-3; v_call: TRBV20-1; d_call: .; cdr3_nt: TGCAGTGTTACGGACAGAATCAACACCATATATTTT; cdr3_aa: CSVTDRINTIYF
clone_size: .; j_call: TRBJ2-3; v_call: TRBV12-3/TRBV12-4; d_call: .; cdr3_nt: TGTGCCAGCAGTTTACAGCTTAGCACAGATACGCAGTATTTT; cdr3_aa: CASSLQLSTDTQYF
clone_size: few; j_call: TRBJ1-4; v_call: TRBV20-1; d_call: TRBD1; cdr3_nt: TGCAGTGCCCGGGACAGCAATGAAAAACTGTTTTTT; cdr3_aa: CSARDSNEKLFF
clone_size: .; j_call: TRBJ2-2; v_call: TRBV29-1; d_call: .; cdr3_nt: TGCAGCAGCCCGCTAGCGAGATTGAACACCGGGGAGCTGTTTTTT; cdr3_aa: CSSPLARLNTGELFF
clone_size: .; j_call: TRBJ1-1; v_call: TRBV12-3/TRBV12-4; d_call: .; cdr3_nt: TGTGCCAGCAAAGGGGTAACTGAAGCTTTCTTT; cdr3_aa: CASKGVTEAFF
clone_size: many; j_call: TRBJ1-3; v_call: TRBV7-3; d_call: TRBD1; cdr3_nt: TGTGCCAGCAGCTCAGCAGGGGGCATTGGAAACACCATATATTTT; cdr3_aa: CASSSAGGIGNTIYF
clone_size: few; j_call: TRBJ1-1; v_call: TRBV6-1; d_call: .; cdr3_nt: TGTGCCAGCAAACTGGGCCCGACCGCCGGTGAAGCTTTCTTT; cdr3_aa: CASKLGPTAGEAFF
clone_size: few; j_call: TRBJ2-1; v_call: TRBV6-4; d_call: TRBD2; cdr3_nt: TGTGCCAGCAGTGACCTTGGCGGGGGGGCCTACAATGAGCAGTTCTTC; cdr3_aa: CASSDLGGGAYNEQFF
clone_size: .; j_call: TRBJ2-5; v_call: TRBV20-1; d_call: TRBD2; cdr3_nt: TGCAGTGCTAGATTAGCGGGGCAAGAGACCCAGTACTTC; cdr3_aa: CSARLAGQETQYF
clone_size: many; j_call: TRBJ2-7; v_call: TRBV7-2; d_call: .; cdr3_nt: TGTGCCAGCAGCCCTCGGACGGGATTCTCCTACGAGCAGTACTTC; cdr3_aa: CASSPRTGFSYEQYF
clone_size: many; j_call: TRBJ1-2; v_call: TRBV5-1; d_call: .; cdr3_nt: TGCGCCAGCAGCTACGACAGCTATGGCTACACCTTC; cdr3_aa: CASSYDSYGYTF
clone_size: .; j_call: TRBJ2-5; v_call: TRBV15; d_call: .; cdr3_nt: TGTGCCACCAGCAGAATAAACGGGGCTACAGAGACCCAGTACTTC; cdr3_aa: CATSRINGATETQYF
clone_size: .; j_call: TRBJ1-1; v_call: TRBV10-3; d_call: .; cdr3_nt: TGTGCCATCAGTGAACAGGGAGCGGGGATTGAAGCTTTCTTT; cdr3_aa: CAISEQGAGIEAFF
clone_size: .; j_call: TRBJ1-3; v_call: TRBV6-1; d_call: TRBD1; cdr3_nt: TGTGCCAGCAGTGTAGACAGGGGTGGAAACACCATATATTTT; cdr3_aa: CASSVDRGGNTIYF
clone_size: .; j_call: TRBJ2-1; v_call: TRBV10-3; d_call: .; cdr3_nt: TGTGCCATCAGTGAGCCAGGGCGGTTGAATGAGCAGTTCTTC; cdr3_aa: CAISEPGRLNEQFF
clone_size: .; j_call: TRBJ1-6; v_call: TRBV2; d_call: TRBD1; cdr3_nt: TGTGCCAGCACAGACAGGGGCAATTCACCCCTCCACTTT; cdr3_aa: CASTDRGNSPLHF
clone_size: once; j_call: TRBJ1-2; v_call: TRBV20-1; d_call: .; cdr3_nt: TGCAGTGCTTTAAAAGACGGACTCTATGGCTACACCTTC; cdr3_aa: CSALKDGLYGYTF
clone_size: many; j_call: TRBJ2-1; v_call: TRBV11-3; d_call: TRBD2; cdr3_nt: TGTGCCAGCAGCATAAAGGGACTAGCGGACAATGAGCAGTTCTTC; cdr3_aa: CASSIKGLADNEQFF
clone_size: .; j_call: TRBJ2-5; v_call: TRBV11-1; d_call: .; cdr3_nt: TGTGCCAGCAGTTGGGGGACGGAGAATGAGACCCAGTACTTC; cdr3_aa: CASSWGTENETQYF
clone_size: few; j_call: TRBJ2-5; v_call: TRBV25-1; d_call: .; cdr3_nt: TGTGCCAGCAGCCGACCGGGCGGGGAGACCCAGTACTTC; cdr3_aa: CASSRPGGETQYF
clone_size: few; j_call: TRBJ2-5; v_call: TRBV24-1; d_call: TRBD1; cdr3_nt: TGTGCCACCAGTGGGGTCGACAGGGTGGTAGAGACCCAGTACTTC; cdr3_aa: CATSGVDRVVETQYF
clone_size: many; j_call: TRBJ1-6; v_call: TRBV6-1; d_call: TRBD1; cdr3_nt: TGTGCCAGCAGTAAAACGGGACAGGGGAATTCACCCCTCCACTTT; cdr3_aa: CASSKTGQGNSPLHF
clone_size: many; j_call: TRBJ2-7; v_call: TRBV2; d_call: TRBD2; cdr3_nt: TGTGCCAGCAGTGGACGTATTAAGGCGCGGGAGAGCTACGAGCAGTACTTC; cdr3_aa: CASSGRIKARESYEQYF
clone_size: many; j_call: TRBJ2-2; v_call: TRBV15; d_call: TRBD1; cdr3_nt: TGTGCCACCACCGGACAGGGTGAGGGGACCGGGGAGCTGTTTTTT; cdr3_aa: CATTGQGEGTGELFF
clone_size: .; j_call: TRBJ1-5; v_call: TRBV6-1; d_call: .; cdr3_nt: TGTGCCAGCGCCCACCCGGGGTATGATCAGCCCCAGCATTTT; cdr3_aa: CASAHPGYDQPQHF
clone_size: .; j_call: TRBJ1-1; v_call: TRBV20-1; d_call: .; cdr3_nt: TGCAGTGCCCTCCGAGCGAACACTGAAGCTTTCTTT; cdr3_aa: CSALRANTEAFF
clone_size: many; j_call: TRBJ2-3; v_call: TRBV9; d_call: TRBD2; cdr3_nt: TGTGCCAGCAGCGTAGAGGGGCTAGCGGCGTTCACAGATACGCAGTATTTT; cdr3_aa: CASSVEGLAAFTDTQYF
clone_size: .; j_call: TRBJ2-7; v_call: TRBV7-9; d_call: TRBD2; cdr3_nt: TGTGCCAGCAGCTTTCCATTGACTAGCGGCTCCTACGAGCAGTACTTC; cdr3_aa: CASSFPLTSGSYEQYF
clone_size: .; j_call: TRBJ2-7; v_call: TRBV7-7; d_call: .; cdr3_nt: TGTGTCAGCAGCTTATCCCCCGAGCAGTACTTC; cdr3_aa: CVSSLSPEQYF
clone_size: .; j_call: TRBJ2-7; v_call: TRBV2; d_call: .; cdr3_nt: TGTGCCAGCAGTGTTAGCTGGAACGAGCAGTACTTC; cdr3_aa: CASSVSWNEQYF
clone_size: .; j_call: TRBJ2-5; v_call: TRBV19; d_call: .; cdr3_nt: TGTGCCAGTATCTGGCGAGGTAGTGAGACCCAGTACTTC; cdr3_aa: CASIWRGSETQYF
clone_size: .; j_call: TRBJ1-1; v_call: TRBV6-1; d_call: .; cdr3_nt: TGTGCCAGCACCCTAGGAGGCATTTCGAACACTGACGCTTTCTTT; cdr3_aa: CASTLGGISNTDAFF
clone_size: .; j_call: TRBJ2-1; v_call: TRBV11-1; d_call: .; cdr3_nt: TGTGCCAGCAGCCCTTGGGGGGAGAGAATGAACCCGTTCTTC; cdr3_aa: CASSPWGERMNPFF
clone_size: .; j_call: TRBJ2-7; v_call: TRBV4-2; d_call: TRBD1; cdr3_nt: TGTGCCAGCAGCCGAAACGACAGGGGGCTCTACGAGCAGTACTTC; cdr3_aa: CASSRNDRGLYEQYF
clone_size: .; j_call: TRBJ2-5; v_call: TRBV7-7; d_call: .; cdr3_nt: TGTGCCAGCAGCAAGGACCAAGAGACCCAGTACTTC; cdr3_aa: CASSKDQETQYF
clone_size: .; j_call: TRBJ2-5; v_call: TRBV10-3; d_call: .; cdr3_nt: TGTGCCATCGGTAGTGATGGGGTTCAGACCCAGTACTTC; cdr3_aa: CAIGSDGVQTQYF
clone_size: many; j_call: TRBJ2-3; v_call: TRBV11-2; d_call: TRBD2; cdr3_nt: TGTGCCAGCAGCTCCCCCGGTTTAGGCGGGGGAGCAGATACGCAGTATTTT; cdr3_aa: CASSSPGLGGGADTQYF
clone_size: .; j_call: TRBJ1-5; v_call: TRBV24-1; d_call: TRBD1; cdr3_nt: TGTGCCACCAGTGATTGGGGACAGGGACAGCCCCAGCATTTT; cdr3_aa: CATSDWGQGQPQHF
clone_size: .; j_call: TRBJ2-5; v_call: TRBV11-2; d_call: TRBD2; cdr3_nt: TGTGCCAGCAGCTTAGTCGGACTAGCGGAAGAGACCCAGTACTTC; cdr3_aa: CASSLVGLAEETQYF
clone_size: few; j_call: TRBJ2-3; v_call: TRBV15; d_call: .; cdr3_nt: TGTGCCACCAGCGCGGCAGGGGCTATAGATACGCAGTATTTT; cdr3_aa: CATSAAGAIDTQYF
clone_size: few; j_call: TRBJ2-3; v_call: TRBV29-1; d_call: .; cdr3_nt: TGCAGCGTTGACGGGACTCACACAGATACGCAGTATTTT; cdr3_aa: CSVDGTHTDTQYF
clone_size: once; j_call: TRBJ1-2; v_call: TRBV3-1; d_call: TRBD1; cdr3_nt: TGTACCAGCAGCCAAGACAGGGGAAACTATGGCTACACCTTC; cdr3_aa: CTSSQDRGNYGYTF
clone_size: many; j_call: TRBJ1-2; v_call: TRBV11-2; d_call: TRBD1; cdr3_nt: TGTGCCAGCAGCTGGGACAGGGGAAGATCCTATGGCTACACCTTC; cdr3_aa: CASSWDRGRSYGYTF
clone_size: .; j_call: TRBJ1-2; v_call: TRBV29-1; d_call: .; cdr3_nt: TGCAGCGTTGAGGTCTGGCAGGGAGGAGGTGGCTACACCTTC; cdr3_aa: CSVEVWQGGGGYTF
clone_size: .; j_call: TRBJ1-5; v_call: TRBV20-1; d_call: TRBD1; cdr3_nt: TGCAGTGCGTGGCCGGGGACAGGGTCCCAGCCCCAGCATTTT; cdr3_aa: CSAWPGTGSQPQHF
clone_size: once; j_call: TRBJ2-7; v_call: TRBV29-1; d_call: .; cdr3_nt: TGCAGCGTTGAGGTCAGGGGAGAACAGTACTTC; cdr3_aa: CSVEVRGEQYF
clone_size: .; j_call: TRBJ2-7; v_call: TRBV19; d_call: .; cdr3_nt: TGTGCCAGTAGTATAGATAGGACAGCTAATTCCTACGAGCAGTACTTC; cdr3_aa: CASSIDRTANSYEQYF
clone_size: many; j_call: TRBJ1-3; v_call: TRBV20-1; d_call: .; cdr3_nt: TGCAGTGCTCCCGTCGGAAACACCATATATTTT; cdr3_aa: CSAPVGNTIYF
clone_size: many; j_call: TRBJ1-3; v_call: TRBV7-9; d_call: TRBD1; cdr3_nt: TGTGCCAGCAGGACAGGGAGCTCTGGAAACACCATATATTTT; cdr3_aa: CASRTGSSGNTIYF
clone_size: many; j_call: TRBJ1-6; v_call: TRBV19; d_call: .; cdr3_nt: TGTGCCAGTGGGGAGACGGGGTTTAGATCACCCCTCCACTTT; cdr3_aa: CASGETGFRSPLHF
clone_size: .; j_call: TRBJ1-2; v_call: TRBV5-1; d_call: .; cdr3_nt: TGCGCCAGCAGCTTGGATGGGGGTCAGGACTATGGCTACACCTTC; cdr3_aa: CASSLDGGQDYGYTF
clone_size: .; j_call: TRBJ1-6; v_call: TRBV2; d_call: .; cdr3_nt: TGTGCCAGCAGTTCGGGGGACCGGGTCTCACCCCTCCACTTT; cdr3_aa: CASSSGDRVSPLHF
clone_size: few; j_call: TRBJ2-7; v_call: TRBV12-3/TRBV12-4; d_call: .; cdr3_nt: TGTGCCAGCAGCTCCGCGGGGGCCCACGAGCAGTACTTC; cdr3_aa: CASSSAGAHEQYF
clone_size: .; j_call: TRBJ1-1; v_call: TRBV7-9; d_call: .; cdr3_nt: TGTGCCAGCAGCTTAGCCGCCTCGTTCACTGAAGCTTTCTTT; cdr3_aa: CASSLAASFTEAFF